A single sample gave rise to the 29 T cell receptor beta chains below, sequenced in a study of blood T cell repertoires in COVID-19. TCRdb's copy holds only in-frame clones and misses some; the assay was immunoSEQ multiplex PCR. There are under 30,000 clones in the sample; around 87% occur only once, and roughly 25% lies in the top ten. The sequenced material came from peripheral blood. These receptors were collected from a human donor with active COVID-19. The donor label of this sample is uncertain.

Turning to this clone: The sample has other DNA sequences that encode this CDR3 too. Here the CDR3 DNA reads TGTGCCAGCAGCCCCGGACTAGCGGGCGGACAAGAGACCCAGTACTTC. This encodes CASSPGLAGGQETQYF. The chain combines TRBV3-1 (or the pseudogene TRBV3-2) with TRBJ2-5, with 11 bases fitting TRBD2. CDR1 and CDR2 from the germline V gene are LGHDT and YNNKEL (reference sequence). J lost 2 bases, V lost 4 bases, and 6 bases had no gene match. The CDR3 extends over 16 amino acids.

The chain is built from TRBV19 and TRBJ2-3; TRBD2 aligns across 12 bases. The germline V gene has CDR1 LNHDA and CDR2 SQIVND (reference sequence). J gave up 0 bases and V 6 bases, and 13 bases lay outside the gene matches. The CDR3 spans 19 residues. The DNA for the CDR3 is TGTGCCAGTAGGCAGGCTTTGGGACTAGCGGGTAGTAGCACAGATACGCAGTATTTT. This gives the protein CASRQALGLAGSSTDTQYF.

The chain couples TRBV14 to TRBJ2-5; D remains ambiguous. CDR1 and CDR2 (germline): SGHDN, FVKESK. Trimming took 1 base from V and 7 from J, leaving 4 bases between them. The CDR3 covers 11 residues. CDR3: CASSQVVTQYF. The DNA of the CDR3 is TGTGCCAGCAGCCAAGTAGTGACCCAGTACTTC.

The chain employs TRBV10-3 and TRBJ1-2, with 10 bases aligning to TRBD1. The CDR3 is 13 residues long. Trimming took 6 bases from V and 6 from J; bases not matched to a gene: 4. CDR1 and CDR2 from the germline V gene are ENHRY and SYGVKD. Here the CDR3 reads CAIRGQGPHGYTF. The CDR3 region has the DNA TGTGCCATCAGGGGACAGGGGCCGCATGGCTACACCTTC.

The chain has TRBV18 and TRBJ1-2, with 9 bases aligning to TRBD1. The CDR3 is 15 residues long. CDR1 is KGHSH and CDR2 is LQKENI in the germline V gene. With V trimmed by 3 bases and J by 2 bases, 4 bases remained unmatched. DNA of the CDR3: TGTGCCAGCTCACCGGGGACAGGGACCAACTATGGCTACACCTTC. It specifies CASSPGTGTNYGYTF.

The chain's CDR3 is CATSRDRGNSYNEQFF. Here the CDR3 DNA reads TGTGCCACCAGCAGAGATCGAGGCAACTCCTACAATGAGCAGTTCTTC. This chain links TRBV15 with TRBJ2-1, with D uncertain. The germline gives CDR1 LNHNV, CDR2 YYDKDF (reference sequence). The CDR3 has 16 residues. Trimming shortened V by 0 bases and J by 0 bases, and 9 bases separated the two germline ends.

This clone is termed medium-sized. The V and J genes are TRBV19 and TRBJ2-2, with 13 bases lining up with TRBD2. V gave up 7 bases and J gave up 6 bases; unmatched junction bases: 11. CDR1 is LNHDA, CDR2 SQIVND, per germline (reference sequence). CDR3 length: 17 residues. CDR3 nucleotide sequence: TGTGCCAGTACCAAGACTAGCGGGAGGTTAGGGGCCGGGGAGCTGTTTTTT. Residues: CASTKTSGRLGAGELFF.

The chain combines TRBV6-1 with TRBJ2-7, with 9 bases that match TRBD2. Germline CDR1 and CDR2: MNHNS and SASEGT. V dropped 1 base and J dropped 6; count of bases not matched to a gene: 7. There are 15 residues in the CDR3. CDR3 sequence (DNA): TGTGCCAGCAGTGAAGAGCGGGGGGCCAGGGGCGAGCAGTACTTC. Amino acids: CASSEERGARGEQYF.

The chain combines TRBV5-4 with TRBJ2-2, with D maybe TRBD1 (6 bases). Trimming left V 0 bases short and J 4 bases short, with 10 bases between. The germline gives CDR1 SGHNT, CDR2 YYREEE (reference sequence). The CDR3 extends over 15 amino acids. The CDR3 spells CASSLAGAGTGELFF. In nucleotides, the CDR3 is TGTGCCAGCAGCTTGGCAGGGGCGGGCACCGGGGAGCTGTTTTTT.

V and J are TRBV28 and TRBJ2-7; 11 nucleotides agree with TRBD2. The trim removed 6 bases at V and 4 bases at J, leaving 11 bases unmatched. Germline assignment: CDR1 MDHEN and CDR2 SYDVKM. The CDR3 runs to 16 residues. CDR3 in amino acids: CASSQPGTSGIYEQYF. As DNA, the CDR3 is TGTGCCAGCAGCCAACCCGGGACTAGCGGAATATACGAGCAGTACTTC.

V gene TRBV7-6 combines with J gene TRBJ2-2; 8 nucleotides line up with TRBD1. CDR1 is SGHVS, CDR2 FNYEAQ, per germline. CDR3 length: 20 amino acids. Trimming at V came to 5 bases and at J to 2 bases, leaving 19 bases not matched to a gene. CDR3 loop: CASSREKRVDRGRNTGELFF. The CDR3 DNA sequence: TGTGCCAGCAGCCGCGAAAAACGAGTAGACAGGGGCCGCAACACCGGGGAGCTGTTTTTT.

This CDR3 is CASSLPPGGELFF. DNA of the CDR3: TGCGCCAGCAGCTTACCACCCGGCGGGGAGCTGTTTTTT. V is TRBV5-1 and J is TRBJ2-2; D unclear. Looked up from germline, CDR1 is SGHRS and CDR2 is YFSETQ. The CDR3 is made up of 13 amino acids. Trimming removed 2 bases from V and 7 bases from J, with 9 bases in between. Looking up the rest from reference TRBV5-1 and TRBJ2-2 gives the full variable domain: KAGVTQTPRYLIKTRGQQVTLSCSPISGHRSVSWYQQTPGQGLQFLFEYFSETQRNKGNFPGRFSGRQFSNSRSEMNVSTLELGDSALYLCASSLPPGGELFFGEGSRLTVL.

The V call is TRBV29-1, the J call TRBJ2-3; TRBD2 might be the D (7 bases). Trimming removed 3 bases from V and 0 bases from J, with 10 bases in between. The length of the CDR3 is 14 residues. Germline CDR1 SQVTM, CDR2 ANQGSEA. CDR3 sequence reads: CSVDRGLSTDTQYF. DNA of the CDR3: TGCAGCGTTGACAGGGGACTAAGCACAGATACGCAGTATTTT.

This clone was found once. The chain joins TRBV5-6 to TRBJ1-1, with D perhaps matching TRBD1 (5 bases). Germline values: CDR1 SGHDT, CDR2 YYEEEE. The V gene lost 2 bases and the J gene lost 5 bases, with 19 bases spanning the gap. The CDR3 has 16 residues. CDR3 nucleotide sequence: TGTGCCAGCAGCTTCACAATCGGGGACTACATAACTGAAGCTTTCTTT. Translation gives CASSFTIGDYITEAFF.

The rearrangement joins TRBV25-1 to TRBJ2-2; 7 nucleotides agree with TRBD1. This CDR3 is built from 16 residues. Germline values: CDR1 MGHDK, CDR2 SYGVNS. V shed 3 bases, J shed 5 bases, and the junction held 9 bases outside the gene matches. CDR3 in DNA: TGTGCCAGCAGTGACCCGGACCAGGGGGAAACCGGGGAGCTGTTTTTT. This encodes CASSDPDQGETGELFF.

V gene TRBV5-5 combines with J gene TRBJ1-1; D gene ambiguous. V lost 4 bases to trimming and J lost 4 bases, with 8 bases between them. Germline V gene sequence: CDR1 SGHKS, CDR2 YYEKEE (reference sequence). The CDR3 totals 12 residues. The CDR3 here is CASSIEITEAFF. The CDR3 nucleotides are TGTGCCAGCAGCATAGAAATCACTGAAGCTTTCTTT.

The rearrangement joins TRBV18 to TRBJ1-2; 7 bases map to TRBD1. The junction had 12 bases not matched to a gene; V was cut back by 3 bases and J by 8 bases. There are 15 residues in the CDR3. The germline CDR1 and CDR2 sequences are KGHSH and LQKENI. CDR3 bases: TGTGCCAGCTCACCTCAGAGGGGGCGCGAGGAAGGCTACACCTTC. Translated: CASSPQRGREEGYTF.

The rearrangement links TRBV10-3 to TRBJ1-2; 8 nucleotides align to TRBD1. Germline values: CDR1 ENHRY, CDR2 SYGVKD. There are 15 residues in the CDR3. V lost 4 bases and J lost 0; bases outside the gene matches: 4. CDR3 sequence: CAISGGTGANYGYTF. The CDR3 nucleotides read TGTGCCATCAGTGGCGGGACAGGAGCTAACTATGGCTACACCTTC.

This chain uses TRBV5-6 with TRBJ2-1, with TRBD1 matching 10 bases. This CDR3 region has 16 residues. In germline, CDR1 is SGHDT, CDR2 YYEEEE. Germline trimming cut 3 bases from V and 9 bases from J; bases unmatched to any gene: 12. The CDR3 here is CASSSRQGARMAEQFF. The CDR3 DNA is TGTGCCAGCAGCTCCAGACAGGGGGCGAGGATGGCTGAGCAGTTCTTC.

The chain carries TRBV6-2 or TRBV6-3 and TRBJ2-5; D is perhaps TRBD2 (5 bases). This CDR3 contains 15 residues. The ends were cut back, 2 bases at V and 5 bases at J, with 15 bases in the middle. Per the germline V gene, CDR1 is MNHEY and CDR2 is SVGEGT. CDR3 region: CASSYEPGWSETQYF. The CDR3 DNA follows: TGTGCCAGCAGTTACGAGCCGGGGTGGAGCGAGACCCAGTACTTC.

The CDR3 bases are TGTGCCAGCAGTGGAGGGATCCCCCAGCATTTT. Translation: CASSGGIPQHF. This rearrangement joins TRBV6-4 to TRBJ1-5; D remains ambiguous. Germline V gene lookup returns CDR1 MRHNA and CDR2 SNTAGT. The ends were cut back, 4 bases at V and 10 bases at J, with 8 bases in the middle. This CDR3 is 11 amino acids long.

V gene TRBV5-5 combines with J gene TRBJ2-3; D might be TRBD2 (5 bases). From germline, CDR1 is SGHKS and CDR2 YYEKEE (reference sequence). V lost 2 bases, J lost 0 bases, and 7 bases lay in between. The length of the CDR3 is 14 residues. CDR3 protein: CASSLTGSTDTQYF. CDR3 nucleotide sequence: TGTGCCAGCAGCTTAACGGGGAGCACAGATACGCAGTATTTT.

The genes are TRBV9 and TRBJ2-3, with D perhaps TRBD2 (6 bases). The CDR3 has 15 residues. Trimming stripped 0 bases from V and 6 bases from J, with 14 bases between. CDR1 SGDLS and CDR2 YYNGEE come from the germline V gene. CDR3 sequence: CASSVGPEGLDTQYF. In nucleotides, the CDR3 is TGTGCCAGCAGCGTAGGGCCGGAGGGGTTGGATACGCAGTATTTT.

The chain joins TRBV27 to TRBJ2-5; 8 bases line up with TRBD2. The CDR3 consists of 17 residues. V lost 4 bases, J lost 2 bases, and 12 bases stayed unmatched. The germline V gene has CDR1 MNHEY and CDR2 SMNVEV (reference sequence). CDR3 bases: TGTGCCAGCAGTTCTAATTTTGTCGAGCGGGGGCAAGAGACCCAGTACTTC. Residues: CASSSNFVERGQETQYF.

The chain carries TRBV21-1 and TRBJ1-2. TRBV21-1 constitutes a pseudogene. The CDR3 extends over 9 amino acids. The CDR3 DNA reads TGTGCTACTAACTATGGCTACACCTTC. Its protein is CATNYGYTF.

V gene TRBV2 combines with J gene TRBJ2-3; a possible D gene is TRBD2 (5 bases). Looked up from germline, CDR1 is SNHLY and CDR2 is FYNNEI. The ends were cut back, 8 bases at V and 0 bases at J, with 12 bases in the middle. This CDR3 has 14 amino acids. Written as DNA, the CDR3 is TGTGCCAGCGGGCGGACTCAGAGCACAGATACGCAGTATTTT. It translates to CASGRTQSTDTQYF.

The gene calls are TRBV15 and TRBJ2-1; tentatively, D is TRBD2 (7 bases). Germline lookup yields CDR1 LNHNV and CDR2 YYDKDF (reference sequence). Trimming cost V 0 bases and J 9 bases, with 12 bases left between them. The CDR3 spans 14 residues. CDR3 loop: CATSRDRGAVEQFF. The DNA of the CDR3 is TGTGCCACCAGCAGAGACCGGGGGGCGGTTGAGCAGTTCTTC. Based on the CDR3 plus reference TRBV15 and TRBJ2-1, the full variable domain is DAMVIQNPRYQVTQFGKPVTLSCSQTLNHNVMYWYQQKSSQAPKLLFHYYDKDFNNEADTPDNFQSRRPNTSFCFLDIRSPGLGDTAMYLCATSRDRGAVEQFFGPGTRLTVL.

V and J are TRBV3-1 (or the pseudogene TRBV3-2) and TRBJ2-7, with unresolved D. The CDR3 totals 12 residues. Germline CDR1 reads LGHDT; CDR2 reads YNNKEL (reference sequence). V was clipped by 5 bases and J by 3 bases, with 8 bases between them. The CDR3 nucleotides read TGTGCCAGCAGCTTCTCCCTCTACGAGCAGTACTTC. This gives the protein CASSFSLYEQYF.

The V gene is TRBV30, the J gene TRBJ2-2; a weak D match, TRBD1 (6 bases). The CDR3 totals 13 residues. Deletions cut 4 bases from V and 4 bases from J, with 10 bases between. Germline lookup yields CDR1 GTSNPN and CDR2 SVGIG (reference sequence). CDR3 bases: TGTGCCTGGACTTTGGGGGCCACCGGGGAGCTGTTTTTT. Amino acid sequence: CAWTLGATGELFF.